The 8 T cell receptor beta chains below all came from one sample that was sequenced in a study of blood T cells in healthy people across ages. Together with a sample-barcoded 5' primer, a J-beta primer mix was included in a second PCR lasting about 7 to 12 cycles. TCRdb ran MiXCR on the 5' RACE reads and lists one entry per CDR3 protein. The sample contains approximately 600,000 distinct CDR3 sequences, roughly three fifths of which appear only once. The sequenced sample was blood. Every receptor here comes from a man in his sixties in good health.

The rearrangement joins TRBV15 to TRBJ2-1, with D perhaps TRBD1 or TRBD2 (5 bases each). Trimming removed 5 bases from V and 2 bases from J, with 13 bases in between. The germline V gene encodes CDR1 LNHNV and CDR2 YYDKDF (reference sequence). The CDR3 spans 15 residues. The CDR3 sequence: CATSDQGRTYNEQFF. CDR3 bases: TGTGCCACCAGCGACCAGGGACGTACCTACAATGAGCAGTTCTTC.

This clonotype occurred a few times. The CDR3 here is CASSPGTGRGYTF. The CDR3 region has the DNA TGTGCCAGCAGCCCCGGGACAGGGAGAGGCTACACCTTC. This chain uses TRBV12-3 or TRBV12-4 with TRBJ1-2, with 9 bases identical to TRBD1. V was pared by 6 bases and J by 8 bases, with 7 bases of the junction left unmatched. The CDR3 totals 13 residues.

This clonotype appeared a single time. The chain is built from TRBV7-2 and TRBJ2-2; 8 bases line up with TRBD2. J lost 0 bases, V lost 1 base, and 7 bases had no gene match. The CDR3 runs to 18 residues. The germline gives CDR1 SGHTA, CDR2 FQGNSA. The CDR3 nucleotides are TGTGCCAGCAGCTTAGGGGTAGCGGGGCTTTCGAACACCGGGGAGCTGTTTTTT. This sequence encodes CASSLGVAGLSNTGELFF. The variable domain in full, completed from reference TRBV7-2 and TRBJ2-2, reads GAGVSQSPSNKVTEKGKDVELRCDPISGHTALYWYRQSLGQGLEFLIYFQGNSAPDKSGLPSDRFSAERTGGSVSTLTIQRTQQEDSAVYLCASSLGVAGLSNTGELFFGEGSRLTVL.

The rearrangement uses TRBV20-1 and TRBJ2-5, with TRBD2 identical over 12 bases. CDR3 length: 17 residues. The germline gives CDR1 DFQATT, CDR2 SNEGSKA (reference sequence). Trimming cost V 2 bases and J 0 bases; bases outside gene matches: 7. The CDR3 region has the DNA TGCAGTGCTAGAAAACTAGCGGGGGGACCGTACCAAGAGACCCAGTACTTC. Translation: CSARKLAGGPYQETQYF.

The chain links TRBV9 to TRBJ2-7; D is perhaps TRBD1 (6 bases). The J call may not be correct, given that the DNA end is closer to TRBJ2-5. CDR1 SGDLS and CDR2 YYNGEE come from the germline V gene. The CDR3 has 14 amino acids. The CDR3 region is CASSRSQGSETQYF. The DNA for the CDR3 is TGTGCCAGCAGCCGCTCCCAGGGGTCGGAGACCCAGTACTTC.

CDR3 protein: CASTLDSQHSSEAFF. The CDR3 DNA sequence: TGTGCCAGCACCCTGGACAGTCAGCATTCGTCTGAAGCTTTCTTT. The genes are TRBV6-5 and TRBJ1-1; a possible D gene is TRBD1 (6 bases). The V end was cut by 7 bases, the J end by 6 bases, with 21 bases between. CDR3 length: 15 residues. Germline V CDR1 and CDR2: MNHEY, SVGAGI.

This clonotype turned up a few times. The V call is TRBV3-1, the J call TRBJ2-1; 13 bases fit TRBD2. Trimming took 4 bases from V and 9 from J; bases not matched to a gene: 9. Looked up from germline, CDR1 is LGHDT and CDR2 is YNNKEL (reference sequence). The CDR3 sequence is 16 residues long. The CDR3 region is CASSPSGTSGAAEQFF. The CDR3 DNA reads as TGTGCCAGCAGCCCCTCCGGGACTAGCGGGGCGGCTGAGCAGTTCTTC.

This clonotype is a singleton in its sample. Mismatch with germline at one junction end may stem from a read error. The chain has TRBV5-6 and TRBJ2-5; D perhaps matches TRBD1 (5 bases). Germline-derived CDR1 and CDR2 are SGHDT and YYEEEE. The CDR3 sequence is 15 residues long. CDR3 loop: CASTLSLQGQETQYF. In nucleotides, the CDR3 is TGTGCCAGCACCTTGTCTCTCCAGGGACAAGAGACCCAGTACTTC.